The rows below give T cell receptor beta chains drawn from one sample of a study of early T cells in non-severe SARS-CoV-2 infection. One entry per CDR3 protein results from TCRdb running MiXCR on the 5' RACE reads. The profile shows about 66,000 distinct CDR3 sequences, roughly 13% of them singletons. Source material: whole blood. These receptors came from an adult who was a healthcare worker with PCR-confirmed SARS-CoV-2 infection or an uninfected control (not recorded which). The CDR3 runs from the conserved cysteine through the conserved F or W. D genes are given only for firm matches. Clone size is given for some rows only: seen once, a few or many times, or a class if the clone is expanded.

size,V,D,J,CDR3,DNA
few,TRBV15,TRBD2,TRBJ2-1,CATSPRTSPYGEQFF,TGTGCCACCAGCCCACGGACTAGCCCATATGGTGAGCAGTTCTTC
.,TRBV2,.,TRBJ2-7,CASSPLYEQYF,TGTGCCAGCAGTCCCCTCTACGAGCAGTACTTC
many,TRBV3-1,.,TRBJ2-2,CASSPRRRTNTGELFF,TGTGCCAGCAGCCCCCGACGGCGCACGAACACCGGGGAGCTGTTTTTT
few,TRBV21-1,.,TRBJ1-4,CASSKPRGPTVATNEKLFF,TGTGCCAGCAGCAAACCGCGGGGACCGACCGTCGCAACTAATGAAAAACTGTTTTTT
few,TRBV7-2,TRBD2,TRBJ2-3,CASSSRGLAGGSGTDTQYF,TGTGCCAGCAGCTCACGAGGACTAGCGGGAGGGTCGGGGACAGATACGCAGTATTTT
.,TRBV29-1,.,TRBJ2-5,CSVVRAPPSKETQYF,TGCAGCGTTGTTAGAGCACCGCCATCGAAGGAGACCCAGTACTTC
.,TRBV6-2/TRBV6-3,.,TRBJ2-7,CASSNERGPRQWGHYEQYF,TGTGCCAGCAGCAACGAACGAGGGCCACGCCAATGGGGACACTACGAGCAGTACTTC
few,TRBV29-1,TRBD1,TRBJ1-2,CSVEGNRGLNGYTF,TGCAGCGTTGAGGGGAACAGGGGGCTTAATGGCTACACCTTC
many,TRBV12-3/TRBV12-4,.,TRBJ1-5,CASSLVGLDQPQHF,TGTGCCAGCAGTTTGGTAGGGTTAGATCAGCCCCAGCATTTT
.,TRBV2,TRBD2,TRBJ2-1,CASSPAGYNEQFF,TGTGCCAGCAGCCCAGCGGGGTACAATGAGCAGTTCTTC
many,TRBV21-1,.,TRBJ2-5,CASSKEAGGYETQYF,TGTGCCAGCAGCAAAGAAGCGGGAGGCTACGAGACCCAGTACTTC
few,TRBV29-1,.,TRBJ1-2,CSVVMRLAGDRYGYTF,TGCAGCGTTGTGATGCGTCTGGCAGGGGACCGCTATGGCTACACCTTC
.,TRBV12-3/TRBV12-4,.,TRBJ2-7,CASSSSPPLEQYF,TGTGCCAGCAGTTCTTCTCCCCCTCTCGAGCAGTACTTC
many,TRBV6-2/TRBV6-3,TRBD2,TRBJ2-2,CASKRLAVNTGELFF,TGTGCCAGCAAGAGGCTAGCGGTAAACACCGGGGAGCTGTTTTTT
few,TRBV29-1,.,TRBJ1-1,CSVGGRLNTEAFF,TGCAGCGTCGGGGGACGGTTGAACACTGAAGCTTTCTTT
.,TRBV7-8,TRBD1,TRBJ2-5,CASSSGTGGSGETQYF,TGTGCCAGCAGCTCCGGGACAGGGGGCAGTGGAGAGACCCAGTACTTC
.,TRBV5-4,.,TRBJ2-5,CASSQQGGRETQYF,TGTGCCAGCAGCCAACAGGGAGGGAGGGAGACCCAGTACTTC
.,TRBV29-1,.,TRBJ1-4,CSVPGLTATNEKLFF,TGCAGCGTGCCGGGGCTTACTGCAACTAATGAAAAACTGTTTTTT
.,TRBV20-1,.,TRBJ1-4,CSARKGDGSEKLFF,TGCAGTGCTCGGAAAGGGGATGGGAGTGAAAAACTGTTTTTT
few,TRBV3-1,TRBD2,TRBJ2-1,CASSPLAGGSGEQFF,TGTGCCAGCAGCCCTCTAGCGGGAGGGAGCGGTGAGCAGTTCTTC
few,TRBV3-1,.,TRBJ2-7,CASSQEGGSIYEQYF,TGTGCCAGCAGCCAAGAAGGAGGGAGCATCTACGAGCAGTACTTC
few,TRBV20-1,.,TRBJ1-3,CSARSSGVSGNTIYF,TGCAGTGCTAGATCCTCCGGAGTCTCTGGAAACACCATATATTTT
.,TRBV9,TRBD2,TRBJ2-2,CASSVGTSGRLNTGELFF,TGTGCCAGCAGCGTCGGGACTAGCGGGAGGCTGAACACCGGGGAGCTGTTTTTT
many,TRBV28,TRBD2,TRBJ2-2,CASNTLLTSGRAITGELFF,TGTGCCAGCAACACCCTCTTGACTAGCGGGAGGGCCATTACCGGGGAGCTGTTTTTT
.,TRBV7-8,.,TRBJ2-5,CASSFDLRQTQYF,TGTGCCAGCAGCTTCGACCTAAGACAGACCCAGTACTTC
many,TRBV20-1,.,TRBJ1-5,CSASISGDQPQHF,TGCAGTGCTAGTATTTCAGGGGACCAGCCCCAGCATTTT
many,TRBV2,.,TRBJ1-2,CASSERHPYGYTF,TGTGCCAGCAGTGAGAGGCACCCGTATGGCTACACCTTC
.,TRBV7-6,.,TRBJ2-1,CASSLNTGTYNEQFF,TGTGCCAGCAGCCTAAATACAGGGACCTACAATGAGCAGTTCTTC